This T cell receptor beta chain was identified in a study of early T cells in non-severe SARS-CoV-2 infection. Study-wide background: Alpha and beta chains were unpaired, from unsorted whole-blood bulk RNA. Study-wide points: VDJdb matching skewed toward anti-spike CD8 responses, missing private and CD4 specificities.

This clonotype was recorded many times. Its antigen is not identified. As part of library construction, unique molecular identifiers were attached to individual cDNA molecules. TCRdb re-analysed the 5' RACE reads in MiXCR, keeping a single row per CDR3 protein. The sample has tens of thousands of distinct CDR3 sequences, roughly a tenth seen once. The CDR3 totals 15 residues. The germline V gene has CDR1 LNHDA and CDR2 SQIVND (reference sequence). V lost 1 base, J lost 7 bases, and 14 bases lay in between. The rearrangement links TRBV19 to TRBJ2-1; D perhaps matches TRBD1 (6 bases). This material consisted of whole blood, taken at baseline. The TCR was taken from an adult who was a healthcare worker with PCR-confirmed SARS-CoV-2 infection or an uninfected control (not recorded which). The CDR3 nucleotides are TGTGCCAGTAGTATAGGAGGGGGTGTTGAAAATGAGCAGTTCTTC. Its translation is CASSIGGGVENEQFF.